One and the same sample provided the 21 T cell receptor beta chains below, sequenced in a study of blood T cell repertoires in COVID-19. Profiling relied on immunoSEQ multiplex PCR, and the TCRdb table lists in-frame clones only, not all of them. The sample includes about 150,000 clones, 80% to 90% of them seen just once. Sequencing used PBMCs or T cells enriched from blood (not recorded which). The source is a man aged 45-65 years who had recovered from COVID-19.

The chain is built from TRBV2 and TRBJ1-6; D gene uncertain. V was trimmed by 8 bases and J by 9 bases, leaving 11 bases between them. The length of the CDR3 is 12 residues. In germline, CDR1 is SNHLY, CDR2 FYNNEI. Written as DNA, the CDR3 is TGTGCCAGCGGCCTGGGCGTTTCACCCCTCCACTTT. Amino acid sequence: CASGLGVSPLHF.

The V and J genes are TRBV4-2 and TRBJ1-3, with a weak D call TRBD1 (6 bases). Trimming left V 0 bases short and J 3 bases short, with 9 bases between. The CDR3 contains 15 residues. Germline V CDR1 and CDR2: LGHNA, YNFKEQ. Here the CDR3 DNA reads TGTGCCAGCAGCCAAGATCCAGGGGTTGGAAACACCATATATTTT. Protein product: CASSQDPGVGNTIYF.

The rearrangement uses TRBV6-2 or TRBV6-3 and TRBJ1-4; 9 bases agree with TRBD1. The CDR3 runs 17 residues. CDR1 is MNHEY, CDR2 SVGEGT, per germline. V lost 5 bases and J lost 5; bases outside the gene matches: 12. The CDR3 here is CASSRPGQGVRNEKLFF. The DNA for the CDR3 is TGTGCCAGCAGTCGTCCGGGACAGGGCGTCAGGAATGAAAAACTGTTTTTT.

The rearrangement links TRBV19 to TRBJ2-5, with 7 bases matching TRBD1. This CDR3 comprises 14 residues. The germline CDR1 and CDR2 sequences are LNHDA and SQIVND (reference sequence). V gave up 3 bases and J gave up 0 bases; unmatched junction bases: 1. CDR3 sequence (DNA): TGTGCCAGTAGTATTGGGACAGACCAAGAGACCCAGTACTTC. It is translated as CASSIGTDQETQYF.

The rearrangement links TRBV6-1 to TRBJ2-7; D call uncertain. The CDR3 is 12 residues long. CDR1 is MNHNS, CDR2 SASEGT, per germline. The V end lost 2 bases, the J end lost 4 bases, and 6 bases lay between the germline ends. CDR3 in amino acids: CASSEMSYEQYF. The CDR3 coding sequence is TGTGCCAGCAGTGAAATGAGTTACGAGCAGTACTTC.

The sample holds one count of this clone. The chain combines TRBV7-9 with TRBJ2-3; possibly TRBD2 for D (10 bases). V lost 1 base and J lost 2, with 22 bases in between. From germline, CDR1 is SEHNR and CDR2 FQNEAQ (reference sequence). This CDR3 spans 19 amino acids. The CDR3 region has the DNA TGTGCCAGCAGCTTAGAGCTAGCGGGGGACAGGGAGCCCACAGATACGCAGTATTTT. As protein: CASSLELAGDREPTDTQYF.

This clone was counted a few times. The chain couples TRBV9 to TRBJ2-3, with D unresolved. Per the germline V gene, CDR1 is SGDLS and CDR2 is YYNGEE. The CDR3 is 14 residues long. Trimming cost V 4 bases and J 2 bases, with 11 bases left between them. The CDR3 coding sequence is TGTGCCAGCAGCCAGACATTCACCACAGATACGCAGTATTTT. Its protein is CASSQTFTTDTQYF.

This clone was observed a handful of times. This chain connects TRBV27 to TRBJ2-7; D might be TRBD2 (6 bases). The CDR3 covers 15 residues. The germline V gene has CDR1 MNHEY and CDR2 SMNVEV (reference sequence). The V end lost 6 bases, the J end lost 2 bases, and 17 bases lay between the germline ends. The CDR3 DNA reads TGTGCCAGCAGCCCCCGAGGAGGGAGCACCTACGAGCAGTACTTC. Translating it yields CASSPRGGSTYEQYF.

This rearrangement joins TRBV6-5 to TRBJ2-1; D not resolved. V was shortened by 4 bases and J by 4 bases, with 14 bases between the two germline ends. CDR3 length: 15 residues. Germline V gives CDR1 MNHEY, CDR2 SVGAGI. As DNA, the CDR3 is TGTGCCAGCAGTTCCGCCCTGACTCTTTACAATGAGCAGTTCTTC. This encodes CASSSALTLYNEQFF.

There are a few counts of this clone. The V and J genes are TRBV7-9 and TRBJ2-7, with TRBD2 identical over 8 bases. This CDR3 is 13 amino acids long. V lost 4 bases and J lost 4; bases outside the gene matches: 3. Germline CDR1 SEHNR, CDR2 FQNEAQ (reference sequence). The CDR3 DNA follows: TGTGCCAGCAGCTCCTCGGGAGGGTACGAGCAGTACTTC. Translation gives CASSSSGGYEQYF.

The chain uses TRBV7-2 and TRBJ2-7; 9 nucleotides match TRBD2. Germline-derived CDR1 and CDR2 are SGHTA and FQGNSA. Trimming at V came to 5 bases and at J to 4 bases, leaving 3 bases not matched to a gene. This CDR3 has 13 amino acids. CDR3: CASSGLAGYEQYF. The DNA for the CDR3 is TGTGCCAGCAGCGGTCTAGCGGGGTACGAGCAGTACTTC.

The J gene is TRBJ1-4, the V gene TRBV2; no reliable D call. Germline values: CDR1 SNHLY, CDR2 FYNNEI. This CDR3 has 14 residues. Between the trimmed V and J ends, which lost 7 bases and 0 bases, there was a span of 9 bases. CDR3 sequence: CASKAGTTNEKLFF. CDR3 sequence (DNA): TGTGCCAGCAAAGCGGGAACAACTAATGAAAAACTGTTTTTT.

The gene calls are TRBV7-3 and TRBJ1-1; D not certain. Deletions cut 2 bases from V and 4 bases from J, with 14 bases between. CDR1 SGHTA and CDR2 FQGTGA come from the germline V gene. The CDR3 runs 15 residues. The CDR3 sequence is CASSLDGLRSTEAFF. CDR3 bases: TGTGCCAGCAGCTTAGATGGCCTGCGGTCCACTGAAGCTTTCTTT.

J is TRBJ1-5 and V is TRBV7-8, with D perhaps TRBD1 (5 bases). CDR1 is SGHVS and CDR2 is FQNEAQ in the germline V gene. The ends were cut back, 1 base at V and 3 bases at J, with 13 bases in the middle. There are 16 residues in the CDR3. The CDR3 reads CASSLEGDRFNQPQHF. The CDR3 DNA follows: TGTGCCAGCAGCTTAGAGGGTGACAGATTCAATCAGCCCCAGCATTTT.

This rearrangement joins TRBV11-1 to TRBJ2-1; TRBD1 agrees at 9 bases. The germline V gene has CDR1 SGHAT and CDR2 FQDESV (reference sequence). This CDR3 has 16 amino acids. The junction had 8 bases not matched to a gene; V was cut back by 5 bases and J by 3 bases. In nucleotides, the CDR3 is TGTGCCAGCAGCCCATCGCCGGGACAGGGCTACAATGAGCAGTTCTTC. Amino acid sequence: CASSPSPGQGYNEQFF.

J is TRBJ1-1 and V is TRBV7-8, with D maybe TRBD1 (6 bases). The germline V gene encodes CDR1 SGHVS and CDR2 FQNEAQ. Trimming removed 5 bases at V and 5 bases at J, with 9 bases between. The CDR3 runs 12 residues. CDR3 bases: TGTGCCAGCAGCGTACAGGGTACTGAAGCTTTCTTT. Its protein is CASSVQGTEAFF. Full variable domain (rest looked up from reference TRBV7-8 and TRBJ1-1): GAGVSQSPRYKVAKRGQDVALRCDPISGHVSLFWYQQALGQGPEFLTYFQNEAQLDKSGLPSDRFFAERPEGSVSTLKIQRTQQEDSAVYLCASSVQGTEAFFGQGTRLTVV.

This chain uses TRBV9 with TRBJ1-1; 7 nucleotides align to TRBD1. The trim removed 4 bases at V and 8 bases at J, leaving 8 bases unmatched. Germline V gene data show CDR1 as SGDLS and CDR2 as YYNGEE. The CDR3 covers 13 residues. The CDR3 is CASSTRTGGEAFF. DNA for the CDR3: TGTGCCAGCAGCACCCGGACAGGTGGGGAAGCTTTCTTT. The complete variable domain, with remaining parts taken from reference TRBV9 and TRBJ1-1, reads DSGVTQTPKHLITATGQRVTLRCSPRSGDLSVYWYQQSLDQGLQFLIQYYNGEERAKGNILERFSAQQFPDLHSELNLSSLELGDSALYFCASSTRTGGEAFFGQGTRLTVV.

The V call is TRBV7-2, the J call TRBJ1-2; 9 positions agree with TRBD1. This CDR3 comprises 18 residues. From germline, CDR1 is SGHTA and CDR2 FQGNSA. The V segment lost 4 bases and the J segment 2 bases; nucleotides outside the gene matches: 14. The CDR3 sequence: CASSSYPAGTGRNYGYTF. The CDR3 DNA sequence: TGTGCCAGCAGCTCCTACCCAGCTGGGACAGGGAGGAACTATGGCTACACCTTC.

The chain joins TRBV18 to TRBJ1-3; D is ambiguous. Trimming removed 0 bases from V and 5 bases from J, with 11 bases in between. CDR3 length equals 15 residues. The germline V gene encodes CDR1 KGHSH and CDR2 LQKENI. The CDR3 DNA is TGTGCCAGCTCACCACCGGCGGCAGCCCGAAACACCATATATTTT. Residues: CASSPPAAARNTIYF.

This clone was observed at least ten times. This chain links TRBV27 with TRBJ2-7; 8 bases fit TRBD2. Germline CDR1 is MNHEY and CDR2 is SMNVEV (reference sequence). V was clipped by 6 bases and J by 0 bases; unmatched bases: 13. This CDR3 has 17 residues. The CDR3 loop reads CASSPTWGGGRSYEQYF. The DNA of the CDR3 is TGTGCCAGCAGCCCCACCTGGGGCGGGGGGCGCTCCTACGAGCAGTACTTC.

The chain employs TRBV7-6 and TRBJ1-1; D uncertain. Trimming took 5 bases from V and 8 from J, leaving 9 bases between them. CDR3 size: 11 residues. The germline V gene encodes CDR1 SGHVS and CDR2 FNYEAQ. The CDR3 reads CASSRVKEAFF. CDR3 in DNA: TGTGCCAGCAGCCGAGTAAAAGAAGCTTTCTTT.